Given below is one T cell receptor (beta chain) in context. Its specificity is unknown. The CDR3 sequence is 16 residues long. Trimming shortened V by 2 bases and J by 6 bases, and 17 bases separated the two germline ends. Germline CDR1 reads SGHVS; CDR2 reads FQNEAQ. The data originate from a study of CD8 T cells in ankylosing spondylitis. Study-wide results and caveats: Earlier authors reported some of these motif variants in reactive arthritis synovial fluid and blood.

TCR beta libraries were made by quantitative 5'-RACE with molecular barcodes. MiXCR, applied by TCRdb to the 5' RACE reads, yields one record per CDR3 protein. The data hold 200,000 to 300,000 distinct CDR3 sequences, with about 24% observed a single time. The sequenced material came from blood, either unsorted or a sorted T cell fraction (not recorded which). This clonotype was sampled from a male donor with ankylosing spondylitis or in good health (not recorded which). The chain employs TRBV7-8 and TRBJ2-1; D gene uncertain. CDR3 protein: CASSLPTHGTINEQFF. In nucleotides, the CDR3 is TGTGCCAGCAGCTTACCGACGCACGGCACCATCAATGAGCAGTTCTTC.